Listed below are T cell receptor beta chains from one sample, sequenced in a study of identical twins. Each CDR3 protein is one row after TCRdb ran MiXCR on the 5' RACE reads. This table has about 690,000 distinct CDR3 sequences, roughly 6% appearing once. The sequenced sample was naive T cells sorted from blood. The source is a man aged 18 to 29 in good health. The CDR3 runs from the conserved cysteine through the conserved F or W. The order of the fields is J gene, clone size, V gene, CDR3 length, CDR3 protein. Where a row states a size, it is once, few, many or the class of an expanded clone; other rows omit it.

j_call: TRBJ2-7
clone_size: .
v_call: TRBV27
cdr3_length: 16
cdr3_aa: CASSLGLAMNSYEQYF

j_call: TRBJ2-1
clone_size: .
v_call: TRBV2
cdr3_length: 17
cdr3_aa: CASSDPLGTTEYNEQFF

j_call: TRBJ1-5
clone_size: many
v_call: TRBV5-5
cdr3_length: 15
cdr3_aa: CASRTGDARNQPQHF

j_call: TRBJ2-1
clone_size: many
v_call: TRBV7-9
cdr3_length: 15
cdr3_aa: CASSSTVGSYNEQFF

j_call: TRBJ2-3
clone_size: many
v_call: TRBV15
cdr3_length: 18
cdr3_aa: CATSRDGASGRATDTQYF

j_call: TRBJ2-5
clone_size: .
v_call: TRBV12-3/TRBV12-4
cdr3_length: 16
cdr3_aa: CASTRAGQGFGETQYF

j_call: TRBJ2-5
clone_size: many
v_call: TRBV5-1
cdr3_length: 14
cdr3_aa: CASGGQGGSETQYF

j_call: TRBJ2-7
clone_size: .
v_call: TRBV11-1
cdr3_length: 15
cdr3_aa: CASSIPGQGAHEQYF

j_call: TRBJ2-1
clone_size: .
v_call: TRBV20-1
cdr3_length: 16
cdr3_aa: CSARDKGANSYNEQFF

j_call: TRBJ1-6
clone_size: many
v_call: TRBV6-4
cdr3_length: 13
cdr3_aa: CASSATEYSPLHF

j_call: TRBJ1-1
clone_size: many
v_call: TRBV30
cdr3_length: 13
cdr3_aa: CAWTQGMNTEAFF

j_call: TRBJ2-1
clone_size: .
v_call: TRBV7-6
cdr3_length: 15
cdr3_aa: CASSVTVASYNEQFF

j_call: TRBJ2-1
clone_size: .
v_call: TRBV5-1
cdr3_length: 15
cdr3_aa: CASSPSGAVYNEQFF

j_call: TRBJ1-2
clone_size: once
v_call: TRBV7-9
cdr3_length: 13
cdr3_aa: CASSLKGSNGYTF

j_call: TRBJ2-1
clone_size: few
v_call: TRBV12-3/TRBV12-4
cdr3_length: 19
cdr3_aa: CASSLEAGLAGKIYNEQFF

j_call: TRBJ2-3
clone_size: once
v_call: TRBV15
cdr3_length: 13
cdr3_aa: CAIIDPSTDTQYF

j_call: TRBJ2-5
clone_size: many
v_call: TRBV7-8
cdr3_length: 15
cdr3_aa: CASSLAGSNQETQYF

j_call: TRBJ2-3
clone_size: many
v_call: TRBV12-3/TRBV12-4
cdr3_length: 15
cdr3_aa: CASSPRDRGTDTQYF

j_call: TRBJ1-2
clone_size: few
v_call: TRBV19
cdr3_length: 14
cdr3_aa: CASSPTGRSYGYTF

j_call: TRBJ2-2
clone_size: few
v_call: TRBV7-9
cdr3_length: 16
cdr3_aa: CASIKLATKNTGELFF

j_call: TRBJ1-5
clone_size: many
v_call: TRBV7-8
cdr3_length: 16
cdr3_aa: CASSLVPGQGIQPQHF

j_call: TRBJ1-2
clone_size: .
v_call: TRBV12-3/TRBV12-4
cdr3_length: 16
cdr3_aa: CASSRDRDRASRGYTF

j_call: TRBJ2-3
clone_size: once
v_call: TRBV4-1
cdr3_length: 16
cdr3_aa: CASSQLPGLDTDTQYF

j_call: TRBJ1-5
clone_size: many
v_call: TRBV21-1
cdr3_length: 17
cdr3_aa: CASIQHHRAYSNQPQHF

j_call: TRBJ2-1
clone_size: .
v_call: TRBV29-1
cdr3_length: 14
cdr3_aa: CSVESLAVYNEQFF

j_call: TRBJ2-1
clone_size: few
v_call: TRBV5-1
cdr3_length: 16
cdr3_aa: CASSVEASGRGNEQFF

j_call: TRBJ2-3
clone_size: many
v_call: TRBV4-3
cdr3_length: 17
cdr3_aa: CASSQGPLAGSSDTQYF

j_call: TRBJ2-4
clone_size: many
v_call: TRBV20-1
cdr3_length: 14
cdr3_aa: CSAHLAGAKNIQYF

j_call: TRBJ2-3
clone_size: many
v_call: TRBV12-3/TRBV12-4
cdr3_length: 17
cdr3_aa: CASSLGVLAASTDTQYF

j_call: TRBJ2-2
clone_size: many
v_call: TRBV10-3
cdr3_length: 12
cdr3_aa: CAIYLNTGELFF

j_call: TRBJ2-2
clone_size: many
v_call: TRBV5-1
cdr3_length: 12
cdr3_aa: CASRQDTGELFF

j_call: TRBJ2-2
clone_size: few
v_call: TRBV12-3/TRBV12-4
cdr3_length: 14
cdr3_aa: CASSGAGAWGELFF

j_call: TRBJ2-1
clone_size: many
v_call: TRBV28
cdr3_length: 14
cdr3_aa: CASSPTGSSDEQFF

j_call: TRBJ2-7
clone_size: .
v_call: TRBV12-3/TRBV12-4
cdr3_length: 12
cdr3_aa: CASRDRAREQYF

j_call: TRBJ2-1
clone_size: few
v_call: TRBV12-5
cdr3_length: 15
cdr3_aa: CASAPVGDRYNEQFF

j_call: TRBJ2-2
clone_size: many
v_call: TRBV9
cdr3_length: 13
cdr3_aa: CASSARPSGELFF

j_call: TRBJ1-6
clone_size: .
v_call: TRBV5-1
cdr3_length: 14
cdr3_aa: CASTQQLDGSPLHF

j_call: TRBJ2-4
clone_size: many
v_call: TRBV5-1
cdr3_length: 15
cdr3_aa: CASRPRTGQGYIQYF

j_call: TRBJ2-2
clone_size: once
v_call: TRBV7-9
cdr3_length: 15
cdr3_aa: CASSFVGVNTGELFF

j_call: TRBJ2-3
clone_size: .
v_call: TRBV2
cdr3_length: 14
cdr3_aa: CASSDWGDTDTQYF